These T cell receptor beta chains were read from a single sample in a study of cytomegalovirus exposure and HLA in healthy donors. Using immunoSEQ multiplex PCR, the repertoire was profiled, and TCRdb retains in-frame clones only, with some absent. Among hundreds of thousands of clones listed, almost 80% were seen once. Sequenced sample: PBMCs. Receptor source: a male donor in good health and CMV-seronegative. Both conserved end residues are trimmed from each CDR3. Each record gives: clone size, V gene, J gene, CDR3 protein. Not all rows give a size; the values are once, few, many and, for expanded clones, a class.

clone_size: few
v_call: TRBV7-6
j_call: TRBJ2-2
cdr3_aa: ASSLTSGGSNTGELF

clone_size: .
v_call: TRBV6-5
j_call: TRBJ1-4
cdr3_aa: ASSPRTGVNEKLF

clone_size: .
v_call: TRBV7-3
j_call: TRBJ2-5
cdr3_aa: ASSLDISGQETQY

clone_size: .
v_call: TRBV6-1
j_call: TRBJ1-2
cdr3_aa: ASSRTGNYGYT

clone_size: .
v_call: TRBV7-8
j_call: TRBJ2-7
cdr3_aa: ASTSGTGSTGQY

clone_size: .
v_call: TRBV27
j_call: .
cdr3_aa: ASMGLAGYYEQY

clone_size: .
v_call: TRBV7-9
j_call: TRBJ2-2
cdr3_aa: ASGNFGNTGELF

clone_size: .
v_call: TRBV5-5
j_call: TRBJ2-5
cdr3_aa: ASSFSGDIQETQY

clone_size: .
v_call: TRBV18
j_call: TRBJ1-4
cdr3_aa: ASSPTVSATNEKLF

clone_size: .
v_call: TRBV28
j_call: TRBJ2-6
cdr3_aa: ASITGQFLTGANVLT

clone_size: .
v_call: TRBV6-5
j_call: TRBJ1-2
cdr3_aa: ASTPGDSNGYT

clone_size: .
v_call: TRBV7-8
j_call: TRBJ1-6
cdr3_aa: ASSLGQGMNSPLH

clone_size: .
v_call: TRBV7-3
j_call: TRBJ2-2
cdr3_aa: ASSSRTALGELF

clone_size: once
v_call: TRBV13
j_call: TRBJ2-2
cdr3_aa: ASSLTSGVYTGELF

clone_size: .
v_call: TRBV5-8
j_call: TRBJ1-5
cdr3_aa: ASSSVSFGQPQH

clone_size: .
v_call: TRBV13
j_call: TRBJ2-7
cdr3_aa: ASSSSITTSGSKYEQY

clone_size: .
v_call: TRBV6-6
j_call: TRBJ2-7
cdr3_aa: ASSPPAGRSYEQY

clone_size: .
v_call: TRBV19
j_call: TRBJ1-2
cdr3_aa: ASTHRGTGSGYT

clone_size: .
v_call: TRBV4-3
j_call: TRBJ2-3
cdr3_aa: ASSQDAVQQAYTQY

clone_size: .
v_call: TRBV11-3
j_call: TRBJ2-1
cdr3_aa: ASSQEPSSSSYNEQF

clone_size: once
v_call: TRBV19
j_call: TRBJ2-7
cdr3_aa: ASSPTGGHEQY

clone_size: few
v_call: TRBV2
j_call: TRBJ2-5
cdr3_aa: ASNRDSQETQY

clone_size: .
v_call: TRBV5-1
j_call: TRBJ2-5
cdr3_aa: ASSPGDRGREETQY

clone_size: .
v_call: TRBV27
j_call: TRBJ2-1
cdr3_aa: ASSPMVNEQF

clone_size: .
v_call: TRBV9
j_call: TRBJ2-1
cdr3_aa: ASSALDSLGDEQF

clone_size: .
v_call: TRBV5-1
j_call: TRBJ2-2
cdr3_aa: ASSLANSGTGELF

clone_size: few
v_call: TRBV4-3
j_call: TRBJ2-7
cdr3_aa: ASSVAGGTDYEQY

clone_size: .
v_call: TRBV6-5
j_call: TRBJ2-3
cdr3_aa: ASSNSRDTQY

clone_size: .
v_call: TRBV7-2
j_call: TRBJ2-6
cdr3_aa: ASSLDHGANVLT

clone_size: .
v_call: TRBV2
j_call: TRBJ2-1
cdr3_aa: ASSVGGRTGNEQF

clone_size: .
v_call: TRBV19
j_call: TRBJ2-3
cdr3_aa: ASSKGVMTDTQY

clone_size: .
v_call: TRBV10-1
j_call: TRBJ2-3
cdr3_aa: ASRETGLDRDPDTQY

clone_size: .
v_call: TRBV10-2
j_call: TRBJ2-7
cdr3_aa: ASSDLETAYEQY

clone_size: .
v_call: TRBV7-9
j_call: TRBJ2-1
cdr3_aa: ASSSTRWF

clone_size: few
v_call: TRBV2
j_call: TRBJ2-5
cdr3_aa: ASNQGSQETQY

clone_size: .
v_call: TRBV4-3
j_call: TRBJ2-7
cdr3_aa: ASSRGRGYEQY

clone_size: .
v_call: TRBV11-3
j_call: TRBJ2-1
cdr3_aa: ASSLGVGNEQF

clone_size: .
v_call: TRBV5-1
j_call: TRBJ2-3
cdr3_aa: ASSPKTAGVGSDTQY

clone_size: .
v_call: TRBV19
j_call: TRBJ2-7
cdr3_aa: ASSIGHSYEQY

clone_size: .
v_call: TRBV2
j_call: TRBJ1-2
cdr3_aa: ASSVGGAAYGYT

clone_size: few
v_call: TRBV5-1
j_call: TRBJ2-2
cdr3_aa: ASSLPGENTGELF

clone_size: few
v_call: TRBV19
j_call: TRBJ2-6
cdr3_aa: ASSTLAAGANVLT

clone_size: .
v_call: TRBV15
j_call: TRBJ2-1
cdr3_aa: ATSRESPNEQF

clone_size: few
v_call: TRBV6-6
j_call: TRBJ2-7
cdr3_aa: ASSYSTLSYEQY

clone_size: once
v_call: TRBV6-5
j_call: TRBJ2-3
cdr3_aa: ASARTPDPDTQY

clone_size: .
v_call: TRBV18
j_call: TRBJ1-5
cdr3_aa: ASSPPSNQPQH

clone_size: few
v_call: TRBV5-6
j_call: TRBJ1-2
cdr3_aa: ASATGTGNNYGYT

clone_size: .
v_call: TRBV7-2
j_call: TRBJ2-3
cdr3_aa: ASSKLAGGYTDTQY

clone_size: .
v_call: TRBV11-2
j_call: TRBJ1-1
cdr3_aa: ASSSKWGQGNTEAF

clone_size: .
v_call: TRBV6-5
j_call: TRBJ1-1
cdr3_aa: ASSSRVPNTEAF

clone_size: few
v_call: TRBV7-9
j_call: TRBJ2-5
cdr3_aa: ASSPLAGNLQETQY

clone_size: .
v_call: TRBV5-1
j_call: TRBJ2-2
cdr3_aa: ASKSGTTHNTGELF

clone_size: once
v_call: TRBV7-2
j_call: TRBJ2-7
cdr3_aa: ASSLGPGIAYEQY

clone_size: .
v_call: TRBV5-6
j_call: TRBJ1-2
cdr3_aa: ASSQDNRGGYGYT

clone_size: .
v_call: TRBV5-4
j_call: TRBJ1-2
cdr3_aa: ASSPVGDRGHGGYT